These 29 T cell receptor beta chains were sequenced from one sample in a study of T-cell memory formation after mild COVID-19. One entry per CDR3 protein results from TCRdb running MiXCR on the 5' RACE reads. Altogether under 300,000 distinct CDR3 sequences are present, 16% being singletons, with the ten largest covering 22%. The sample taken for sequencing was PBMCs or a T cell subset sorted from them (not recorded which). The receptor set was obtained from a man between 18 and 29 years old who had mild COVID-19 (a few samples of this study predate the infection). Cell type and time point are not known.

J is TRBJ2-7 and V is TRBV12-3 or TRBV12-4, with a weak D call TRBD1 (5 bases). The CDR3 sequence is 13 residues long. V was trimmed by 6 bases and J by 4 bases, leaving 13 bases between them. In nucleotides, the CDR3 is TGTGCCAGCAGATCAGGGAATTGGTACGAGCAGTACTTC. Amino acids: CASRSGNWYEQYF.

This clonotype was observed a few times. The gene calls are TRBV7-9 and TRBJ2-3; D is uncertain. Germline assignment: CDR1 SEHNR and CDR2 FQNEAQ (reference sequence). V was shortened by 8 bases and J by 0 bases, with 18 bases between the two germline ends. The CDR3 runs 16 residues. The CDR3: CASAHSLGTSTDTQYF. In DNA form, the CDR3 reads TGTGCCAGCGCCCACTCCTTGGGTACTAGCACAGATACGCAGTATTTT.

This clonotype was found many times. The gene calls are TRBV10-2 and TRBJ2-3; no clear D. CDR1 and CDR2 (germline): WSHSY, SAAADI. V was cut by 4 bases and J by 5 bases, with 4 bases left in between. The CDR3 spans 11 residues. The CDR3 reads CASSAIDTQYF. For the CDR3, the DNA is TGCGCCAGCAGTGCAATAGATACGCAGTATTTT.

This clonotype has more than one count but fewer than ten. This chain uses TRBV12-3 or TRBV12-4 with TRBJ2-5; D gene unclear. Trimming took off 7 bases at V and 5 bases at J, with 11 bases between the two ends. The CDR3 runs 12 residues. CDR3 coding DNA: TGTGCCAGCACCTTGGATGGGGAGACCCAGTACTTC. Translating gives CASTLDGETQYF.

This clonotype was recorded a few times. This chain connects TRBV6-2 or TRBV6-3 to TRBJ2-4; 9 bases map to TRBD1. The CDR3 totals 15 residues. V lost 6 bases and J lost 1; bases outside the gene matches: 4. Germline V gives CDR1 MNHEY, CDR2 SVGEGT. CDR3 sequence (DNA): TGTGCCAGCAGGGAACAGGGGGCCGCCAAAAACATTCAGTACTTC. This codes for CASREQGAAKNIQYF.

Only a few counts were recorded for this clonotype. The rearrangement uses TRBV12-3 or TRBV12-4 and TRBJ1-6; TRBD1 is a possible D gene (5 bases). The CDR3 loop spans 14 amino acids. Between the trimmed V and J ends, which lost 4 bases and 6 bases, there was a span of 10 bases. The CDR3 DNA reads as TGTGCCAGCAGTTCTGACGGGGCTAATTCACCCCTCCACTTT. It encodes CASSSDGANSPLHF.

Only a few counts were recorded for this clonotype. This chain connects TRBV6-2 or TRBV6-3 to TRBJ1-1; D might be TRBD1 (5 bases). Trimming took 8 bases from V and 7 from J, leaving 11 bases between them. The length of the CDR3 is 11 residues. The germline V gene has CDR1 MNHEY and CDR2 SVGEGT. CDR3 sequence (DNA): TGTGCCAGCGACCAGGGAGGTGAAGCTTTCTTT. Translating gives CASDQGGEAFF.

This sequence joins TRBV7-2 and TRBJ1-6; D not resolved. V lost 1 base and J lost 4, with 8 bases in between. The CDR3 is 15 amino acids. CDR1 and CDR2 (germline): SGHTA, FQGNSA. CDR3: CASSLGPAYNSPLHF. The CDR3 DNA sequence: TGTGCCAGCAGCTTAGGACCCGCTTATAATTCACCCCTCCACTTT.

This clonotype was detected only a few times. The rearrangement links TRBV27 to TRBJ2-3, with D possibly TRBD1 on 6 matching bases. CDR1 is MNHEY, CDR2 SMNVEV, per germline (reference sequence). Deletions cut 4 bases from V and 0 bases from J, with 17 bases between. This CDR3 has 17 amino acids. This CDR3 is CASSYIIQGLSTDTQYF. The CDR3 DNA reads TGTGCCAGCAGTTACATCATACAGGGATTGAGCACAGATACGCAGTATTTT.

This clonotype was observed a few times. The genes are TRBV5-4 and TRBJ2-6; 10 bases fit TRBD1. Germline V gene data show CDR1 as SGHNT and CDR2 as YYREEE (reference sequence). The CDR3 consists of 16 residues. V shed 4 bases, J shed 4 bases, and the junction held 5 bases outside the gene matches. DNA of the CDR3: TGTGCCAGCAGCCGGACAGGGGGTTCAGGGGCCAACGTCCTGACTTTC. Its translation is CASSRTGGSGANVLTF.

The rearrangement links TRBV20-1 to TRBJ2-3; the match to TRBD1 covers 8 bases. Trimming took 5 bases from V and 6 from J; bases not matched to a gene: 7. Germline CDR1 DFQATT, CDR2 SNEGSKA (reference sequence). The CDR3 has 13 residues. The CDR3 loop is CSASDRVGDTQYF. For the CDR3, the DNA is TGCAGTGCTTCGGACAGGGTTGGTGATACGCAGTATTTT.

This chain joins TRBV19 and TRBJ1-5; unclear D gene. Trimming stripped 7 bases from V and 2 bases from J, with 18 bases between. Germline loops: CDR1 LNHDA, CDR2 SQIVND (reference sequence). The CDR3 contains 16 residues. In nucleotides, the CDR3 is TGTGCCAGTAAAGACCGCCTAAAAAGTGGCAATCAGCCCCAGCATTTT. Amino acids: CASKDRLKSGNQPQHF.

This clonotype was seen more than once but under ten times. This rearrangement joins TRBV7-2 to TRBJ2-1; 7 nucleotides align to TRBD2. The trim removed 5 bases at V and 4 bases at J, leaving 8 bases unmatched. The germline V gene encodes CDR1 SGHTA and CDR2 FQGNSA. There are 15 residues in the CDR3. The CDR3 region is CASSRIGGDYNEQFF. CDR3 nucleotides: TGTGCCAGCAGCCGCATTGGGGGGGATTACAATGAGCAGTTCTTC.

This clonotype has just a few counts. The chain couples TRBV7-9 to TRBJ2-3; a weak D match, TRBD1 (6 bases). The V gene lost 0 bases and the J gene lost 0 bases, with 10 bases spanning the gap. The CDR3 spans 16 residues. Germline lookup yields CDR1 SEHNR and CDR2 FQNEAQ (reference sequence). The CDR3 loop reads CASSLADRPSTDTQYF. The DNA for the CDR3 is TGTGCCAGCAGCTTAGCCGACAGGCCGAGCACAGATACGCAGTATTTT.

Many counts were recorded for this clonotype. The chain joins TRBV4-3 to TRBJ2-3; 12 positions agree with TRBD2. Germline loops: CDR1 LGHNA, CDR2 YSLEER. After removal of 4 bases from V and 5 bases from J, the junction contained 10 bases not matched to a gene. The CDR3 contains 17 residues. This CDR3 is CASSRVTGLAGLDTQYF. The CDR3 bases are TGCGCCAGCAGCCGAGTTACCGGACTAGCGGGGTTAGATACGCAGTATTTT.

This chain joins TRBV4-3 and TRBJ2-7, with D tentatively TRBD1 or TRBD2 (5 bases each). Per the germline V gene, CDR1 is LGHNA and CDR2 is YSLEER. V was shortened by 1 base and J by 6 bases, with 13 bases between the two germline ends. The CDR3 covers 14 residues. For the CDR3, the DNA is TGCGCCAGCAGCCAAGTTGGGGGAAGCGGCGAGCAGTACTTC. Protein sequence: CASSQVGGSGEQYF.

The genes are TRBV7-6 and TRBJ1-1; D unclear. Germline V gene sequence: CDR1 SGHVS, CDR2 FNYEAQ. This CDR3 has 13 residues. Trimming cost V 2 bases and J 6 bases, with 10 bases left between them. The DNA of the CDR3 is TGTGCCAGCAGCTTAATCGTCTACGCTGAAGCTTTCTTT. Amino acid sequence: CASSLIVYAEAFF.

There are a few counts of this clonotype. The chain joins TRBV4-3 to TRBJ1-5; D is unclear. V dropped 2 bases and J dropped 1 base, with 9 bases sitting between them. This CDR3 is built from 15 residues. The germline V gene has CDR1 LGHNA and CDR2 YSLEER. The CDR3 bases are TGCGCCAGCAGCCAACACCGGGTCAGCAATCAGCCCCAGCATTTT. As protein: CASSQHRVSNQPQHF.

This clonotype appeared a few times. The chain has TRBV7-8 and TRBJ2-3, with D perhaps matching TRBD2 (6 bases). V lost 1 base, J lost 6 bases, and 17 bases lay in between. The germline V gene encodes CDR1 SGHVS and CDR2 FQNEAQ. The length of the CDR3 is 16 residues. In DNA, the CDR3 is TGTGCCAGCAGCTTAGGTGCGGGGAGGAACTCTGATACGCAGTATTTT. Its protein product is CASSLGAGRNSDTQYF.

This clonotype was recorded many times. This chain joins TRBV12-3 or TRBV12-4 and TRBJ2-7, with D perhaps TRBD1 (5 bases). The CDR3 contains 14 residues. The germline V and J ends were trimmed by 2 bases and 5 bases, with 13 bases remaining between them. CDR3 DNA sequence: TGTGCCAGCAGTTTATTGGCAGGGCAGAACGAGCAGTACTTC. Encoded protein: CASSLLAGQNEQYF.

This clonotype was seen many times. DNA of the CDR3: TGCGCCAGCAGCTTGGTTATCTCCTACGAGCAGTACTTC. It translates to CASSLVISYEQYF. The rearrangement links TRBV5-1 to TRBJ2-7, with unresolved D. CDR1 and CDR2 (germline): SGHRS, YFSETQ. V lost 0 bases and J 0 bases, leaving 4 bases between the germline ends. CDR3 size: 13 residues.

This clonotype was counted only a few times. V is TRBV6-5 and J is TRBJ2-3; possibly TRBD1 or TRBD2 for D (5 bases each). The V end was cut by 6 bases, the J end by 4 bases, with 14 bases between. Germline V gene lookup returns CDR1 MNHEY and CDR2 SVGAGI. The CDR3 runs 14 residues. The CDR3 here is CASSDWGISDTQYF. CDR3 nucleotide sequence: TGTGCCAGCAGCGACTGGGGGATCTCAGATACGCAGTATTTT.

This clonotype was counted a few times. This rearrangement joins TRBV20-1 to TRBJ1-2, with D possibly being TRBD1 (5 bases). Germline CDR1 reads DFQATT; CDR2 reads SNEGSKA (reference sequence). The CDR3 is 17 amino acids. V lost 6 bases, J lost 0 bases, and 23 bases lay in between. CDR3 in amino acids: CSATRQKKRTANYGYTF. The DNA of the CDR3 is TGCAGTGCGACCCGACAGAAAAAAAGGACCGCTAACTATGGCTACACCTTC.

The rearrangement links TRBV7-6 to TRBJ2-5; D perhaps matches TRBD1 (6 bases). CDR3 length: 14 amino acids. CDR1 SGHVS and CDR2 FNYEAQ come from the germline V gene. Deletions cut 7 bases from V and 1 base from J, with 13 bases between. CDR3 nucleotides: TGTGCCAGCACCCAACAGACAGGCCAAGAGACCCAGTACTTC. Protein sequence: CASTQQTGQETQYF.

This clonotype was counted at least ten times. The J gene is TRBJ2-7, the V gene TRBV28; 9 bases fit TRBD2. V was clipped by 6 bases and J by 3 bases; unmatched bases: 6. This CDR3 has 14 residues. Germline loops: CDR1 MDHEN, CDR2 SYDVKM. The CDR3 region has the DNA TGTGCCAGCAGCCGGGGGACTAGCTACTACGAGCAGTACGTC. Protein product: CASSRGTSYYEQYV.

The chain joins TRBV20-1 to TRBJ2-1, with TRBD1 as a possible D gene (5 bases). Trimming cost V 5 bases and J 3 bases, with 11 bases left between them. The V gene's germline CDR1 is DFQATT and CDR2 SNEGSKA (reference sequence). The CDR3 runs to 13 residues. The CDR3 region is CSAWTRHYNEQFF. The CDR3 bases are TGCAGTGCTTGGACACGACACTACAATGAGCAGTTCTTC.

This clonotype came up a few times. The chain employs TRBV5-1 and TRBJ1-2, with D maybe TRBD1 (5 bases). The germline V gene encodes CDR1 SGHRS and CDR2 YFSETQ. This CDR3 spans 14 amino acids. V was clipped by 2 bases and J by 0 bases, with 8 bases between them. The CDR3 DNA sequence: TGCGCCAGCAGCTTAGGGGCGGCTAACTATGGCTACACCTTC. It specifies CASSLGAANYGYTF.

This clonotype was seen many times. The chain links TRBV7-9 to TRBJ2-3; 13 bases map to TRBD2. The CDR3 totals 16 residues. The V gene end was trimmed by 3 bases and the J gene end by 1 base; junction bases not matched to a gene: 1. In germline, CDR1 is SEHNR, CDR2 FQNEAQ (reference sequence). DNA of the CDR3: TGTGCCAGCAGCTTGGGACTAGCGGGGCGCACAGATACGCAGTATTTT. Amino acids: CASSLGLAGRTDTQYF.

This clonotype was observed a few times. The chain carries TRBV7-2 and TRBJ1-1; 10 positions agree with TRBD1. V dropped 5 bases and J dropped 4; count of bases not matched to a gene: 13. Germline values: CDR1 SGHTA, CDR2 FQGNSA. This CDR3 is 17 amino acids long. CDR3 coding DNA: TGTGCCAGCAGCCCCCAGACAGGGGGCGATCTACGCACTGAAGCTTTCTTT. Its protein product is CASSPQTGGDLRTEAFF. The full variable domain, with the rest looked up from reference TRBV7-2 and TRBJ1-1, is GAGVSQSPSNKVTEKGKDVELRCDPISGHTALYWYRQSLGQGLEFLIYFQGNSAPDKSGLPSDRFSAERTGGSVSTLTIQRTQQEDSAVYLCASSPQTGGDLRTEAFFGQGTRLTVV.